These 7 T cell receptor beta chains came from one sample sequenced in a study of T cells in Graves' hyperthyroidism and ophthalmopathy. Amplified TCR beta CDR3 regions came from RNA transcripts. First-round RT-PCR of the TCR CDR3 relied on the HTBI primer set. TCRdb reprocessed the multiplex PCR reads with MiXCR, giving one entry per CDR3 protein. The profile shows 300,000 to 450,000 distinct CDR3 sequences, more than 11% of them singletons. Material: blood. The receptor source for this set is a woman aged 55-70 years with Graves' hyperthyroidism.

This chain joins TRBV7-8 and TRBJ2-5, with D maybe TRBD1 (6 bases). V lost 5 bases, J lost 4 bases, and 11 bases lay in between. The CDR3 length is 13 residues. Per germline, CDR1 SGHVS and CDR2 FQNEAQ. CDR3 nucleotides: TGTGCCAGCAGCCAACTAGGGGGAGAGACCCAGTACTTC. Translating it yields CASSQLGGETQYF.

This clonotype has ten or more counts. The chain combines TRBV11-2 with TRBJ2-3; D is ambiguous. This CDR3 region has 14 residues. Germline V gene lookup returns CDR1 SGHAT and CDR2 FQNNGV. The V end lost 7 bases, the J end lost 5 bases, and 16 bases lay between the germline ends. CDR3 in amino acids: CASKAVSSGDTQYF. CDR3 DNA: TGTGCCAGCAAGGCGGTCTCAAGTGGAGATACGCAGTATTTT. The entire variable domain, with the rest obtained from reference TRBV11-2 and TRBJ2-3, is as follows: EAGVAQSPRYKIIEKRQSVAFWCNPISGHATLYWYQQILGQGPKLLIQFQNNGVVDDSQLPKDRFSAERLKGVDSTLKIQPAKLEDSAVYLCASKAVSSGDTQYFGPGTRLTVL.

This chain links TRBV11-2 with TRBJ2-1; TRBD2 matches 7 bases. Germline CDR1 is SGHAT and CDR2 is FQNNGV. This CDR3 spans 15 amino acids. The V and J ends lost 0 bases and 7 bases, in that order; junction bases with no gene match: 6. CDR3 nucleotides: TGTGCCAGCAGCTTAGAGCCCGGGAGGCGGAATGAGCAGTTCTTC. Its translation: CASSLEPGRRNEQFF.

This clonotype has at least ten counts. V usage is TRBV2 and J usage is TRBJ2-2; 8 positions match TRBD2. J gave up 6 bases and V 6 bases, and 12 bases lay outside the gene matches. This CDR3 has 16 residues. Germline V gives CDR1 SNHLY, CDR2 FYNNEI. For the CDR3, the DNA is TGTGCCAGCAGCCAAGCGGGGGTTGCGGCCTCCGGGGAGCTGTTTTTT. Amino acid sequence: CASSQAGVAASGELFF.

This clonotype came up many times. The chain couples TRBV12-3 or TRBV12-4 to TRBJ2-3, with 8 nucleotides matching TRBD2. The V segment lost 5 bases and the J segment 1 base; nucleotides outside the gene matches: 5. CDR3 size: 15 residues. CDR3 nucleotide sequence: TGTGCCAGCAGTCCTACTAGCGGAGGCACAGATACGCAGTATTTT. Translated, it gives CASSPTSGGTDTQYF.

This sequence joins TRBV11-2 and TRBJ1-2, with 8 nucleotides matching TRBD1. Germline CDR1 reads SGHAT; CDR2 reads FQNNGV. The CDR3 contains 16 residues. With 5 bases clipped from V and 4 bases from J, the junction kept 12 bases outside the gene matches. The CDR3 DNA sequence: TGTGCCAGCAGCCGGTACAGGGGGGATACCTTCTATGGCTACACCTTC. Translating it yields CASSRYRGDTFYGYTF.

The sample holds many counts of this clonotype. The rearrangement joins TRBV2 to TRBJ2-1, with TRBD2 matching over 11 bases. The CDR3 is 14 residues long. V was clipped by 6 bases and J by 3 bases; unmatched bases: 1. Germline CDR1 reads SNHLY; CDR2 reads FYNNEI. CDR3: CASRTSGGYNEQFF. Written as DNA, the CDR3 is TGTGCCAGCAGAACTAGCGGGGGCTACAATGAGCAGTTCTTC.